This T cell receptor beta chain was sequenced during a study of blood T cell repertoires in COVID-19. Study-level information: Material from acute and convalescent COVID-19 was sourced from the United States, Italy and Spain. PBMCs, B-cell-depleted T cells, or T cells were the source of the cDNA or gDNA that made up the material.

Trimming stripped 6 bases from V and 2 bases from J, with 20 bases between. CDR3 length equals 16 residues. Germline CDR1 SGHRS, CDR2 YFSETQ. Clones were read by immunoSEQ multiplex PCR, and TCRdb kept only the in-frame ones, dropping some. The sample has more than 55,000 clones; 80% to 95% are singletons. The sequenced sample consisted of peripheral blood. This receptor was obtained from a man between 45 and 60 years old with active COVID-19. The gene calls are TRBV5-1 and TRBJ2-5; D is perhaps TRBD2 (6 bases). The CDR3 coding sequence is TGCGCCAGCACCTTCAACACCGGGACTGTACAAGAGACCCAGTACTTC. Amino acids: CASTFNTGTVQETQYF.